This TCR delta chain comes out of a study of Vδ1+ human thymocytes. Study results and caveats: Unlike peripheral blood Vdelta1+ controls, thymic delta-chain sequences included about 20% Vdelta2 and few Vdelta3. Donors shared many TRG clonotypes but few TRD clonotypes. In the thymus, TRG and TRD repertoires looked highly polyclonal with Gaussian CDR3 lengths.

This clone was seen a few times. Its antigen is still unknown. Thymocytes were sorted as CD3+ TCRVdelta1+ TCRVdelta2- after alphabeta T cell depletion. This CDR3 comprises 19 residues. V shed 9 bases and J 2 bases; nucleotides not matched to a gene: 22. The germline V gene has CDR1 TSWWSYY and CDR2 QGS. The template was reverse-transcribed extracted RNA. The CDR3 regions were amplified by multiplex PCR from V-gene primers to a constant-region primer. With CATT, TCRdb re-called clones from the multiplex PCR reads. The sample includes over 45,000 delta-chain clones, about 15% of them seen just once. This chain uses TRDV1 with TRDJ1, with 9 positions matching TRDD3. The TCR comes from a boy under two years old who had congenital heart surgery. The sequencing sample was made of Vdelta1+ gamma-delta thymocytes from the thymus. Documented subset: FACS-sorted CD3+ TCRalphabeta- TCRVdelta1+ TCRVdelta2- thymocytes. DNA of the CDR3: TGTGCTCTACAACTCGCGCCTACTTTTACCACTGGGGGAACCGATAAACTCATCTTT. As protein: CALQLAPTFTTGGTDKLIF.